The T cell receptor (beta chain) under discussion was sequenced for a study of blood T cells in healthy people across ages. This CDR3 comprises 15 residues. CDR1 and CDR2 (germline): SGHRS, YFSETQ. J lost 10 bases, V lost 0 bases, and 6 bases had no gene match. PCR was performed a second time for roughly 7 to 11 cycles using a sample-barcoded 5' primer and a J-beta primer mix. Through a template-switch adaptor with 12 random nucleotides, each cDNA molecule received a tag. One entry per CDR3 protein, called by TCRdb with MiXCR from the 5' RACE reads. This sample has around 940,000 distinct CDR3 sequences, with roughly 51% found just once. Study-level results: Measured against age, TCR beta diversity per million T cells decreased in a roughly linear manner. When one million T cells were used, diversity estimates were thought to be underestimates.

In this sample, this clonotype turned up a few times. Its antigen is undetermined. V and J are TRBV5-1 and TRBJ1-6; 8 positions agree with TRBD1. The origin of this receptor is an older woman in good health. Sequenced input: blood. CDR3 sequence (DNA): TGCGCCAGCAGCTTGGCCGGGACAGGTCGCTCACCCCTCCACTTT. The encoded protein is CASSLAGTGRSPLHF.